The clone carrying this T cell receptor beta chain was seen many times. Antigen specificity is unknown. These data are taken from a study of blood T cells in healthy people across ages. Regarding the study as a whole: In long-lived donors, naive CD4+ cell counts and diversity exceeded those of aged donors.

In terms of origin and age, donors were healthy Caucasian individuals from Russia aged roughly 6 to 90. Peripheral blood from each donor was collected in a volume of approximately 9.2 milliliters. Germline V gene sequence: CDR1 SGHRS, CDR2 YFSETQ. Trimming took 0 bases from V and 3 from J; bases not matched to a gene: 1. The CDR3 contains 14 residues. The use of a sample-barcoded 5' primer and a J-beta primer mix characterized a second PCR of about 7 to 12 cycles. TCRdb reanalysed the 5' RACE reads using MiXCR and keeps one entry per CDR3 protein. The data contain about 1.6 million distinct CDR3 sequences, approximately 32% of them singletons.

This receptor was obtained from a woman in her 30s in good health. The V gene is TRBV5-1, the J gene TRBJ2-7; 9 bases line up with TRBD1. Sequenced input: blood. In DNA, the CDR3 is TGCGCCAGCAGCTTGGAGGGACAGGGCTACGAGCAGTACTTC. This sequence encodes CASSLEGQGYEQYF. The variable domain in full, completed from reference TRBV5-1 and TRBJ2-7, reads KAGVTQTPRYLIKTRGQQVTLSCSPISGHRSVSWYQQTPGQGLQFLFEYFSETQRNKGNFPGRFSGRQFSNSRSEMNVSTLELGDSALYLCASSLEGQGYEQYFGPGTRLTVT.